A selection of T cell receptor beta chains follows, all from one sample in a study of T cells in Graves' hyperthyroidism and ophthalmopathy. From the multiplex PCR reads, TCRdb called clonotypes with MiXCR, one entry per CDR3 protein. The repertoire consists of hundreds of thousands of distinct CDR3 sequences, with approximately 15% occurring once and the leading ten covering about a tenth. The specimen was blood. The receptors were sampled from a young woman with Graves' hyperthyroidism. The CDR3 runs from the conserved cysteine through the conserved F or W. A D gene is named only where the DNA matches it firmly. Clone size is not always given. Where it is, it says once, few, many or a class for expanded clones.

d_gene,j_gene,v_gene,abundance,CDR3nt,CDR3aa
-,TRBJ2-1,TRBV3-1,few,TGTGCCAGCAGCCCGGGACGGCGGCTAGATAGGGATGAGCAGTTCTTC,CASSPGRRLDRDEQFF
TRBD2,TRBJ2-1,TRBV19,few,TGTGCCAGTAGTATCTGGAGCGGGAGAGGAGGGAATGAGCAGTTCTTC,CASSIWSGRGGNEQFF
-,TRBJ2-7,TRBV6-4,-,TGTGCCAGCAGTGACTCGACGGGAGCCGTCGACGAGCAGTACTTC,CASSDSTGAVDEQYF
TRBD1,TRBJ2-7,TRBV29-1,-,TGCAGCGTTGGTTTGTGGGACAGAGTTTCCTACGAGCGGTACTTC,CSVGLWDRVSYERYF
-,TRBJ2-6,TRBV5-1,-,TGCGCCAGCAGCAAGGACGGTCACTCTGGGGCCAACGTCCTGACTTTC,CASSKDGHSGANVLTF
TRBD2,TRBJ2-3,TRBV6-5,many,TGTGCCAGCAGTTACGGCGACGGGGGGAGGCAGTATTTT,CASSYGDGGRQYF
-,TRBJ2-6,TRBV3-1,-,TGTGCCAGCAGCCTAGCGGTGTCGGCTGGGGCCAACGTCCTGACTTTC,CASSLAVSAGANVLTF
TRBD2,TRBJ2-1,TRBV18,many,TGTGCCAGCTCCCGGACTAGCGGGAGTGTATTTGGTGAGCAGTTCTTC,CASSRTSGSVFGEQFF
-,TRBJ1-3,TRBV20-1,many,TGCAGTGCTAGTGAGGGAGGCGCTGGAAACACCATATATTTT,CSASEGGAGNTIYF
TRBD1,TRBJ1-5,TRBV18,many,TGTGCCAGCTCATCGACAGGGACGAGCAATCAGCCCCAGCATTTT,CASSSTGTSNQPQHF
TRBD1,TRBJ1-3,TRBV2,-,TGTGCCAGCGGCCGGGACAGGGAGCTCTCTGGAAACACCATATATTTT,CASGRDRELSGNTIYF
-,TRBJ2-7,TRBV12-3/TRBV12-4,many,TGTGCCAGCAGTTTAATCGGGGCTAGGAACGAGCAGTACTTC,CASSLIGARNEQYF
-,TRBJ2-4,TRBV2,-,TGTGCCAGCAGTTCTCGGTTAGCCAAAAACATTCAGTACTTC,CASSSRLAKNIQYF
-,TRBJ2-7,TRBV6-1,many,TGTGCCAGCAGTTTAAATCGGCAGATCCTAGCCCACGAGCAGTACTTC,CASSLNRQILAHEQYF
-,TRBJ2-2,TRBV19,-,TGTGCCAGCCTCTGGGGGGACACCGGGGAGCTGCTTTTT,CASLWGDTGELLF
-,TRBJ1-1,TRBV19,many,TGTGCCAGCAGCCGAGGGACGGGCACTGAAGCTTTCTTT,CASSRGTGTEAFF
TRBD2,TRBJ2-5,TRBV7-2,-,TGTGCCAGCAGCCCGAGGACTAGCGGGACAGAGACCCAGTACTTC,CASSPRTSGTETQYF
-,TRBJ1-1,TRBV7-9,many,TGTGCCAGCAGCCCTGACAGCATGAACACTGAAGCTTTCTTT,CASSPDSMNTEAFF
-,TRBJ2-5,TRBV11-2,many,TGTGCCAGCAGCTTAGGCCCACTAAACCAAGAGACCCAGTACTTC,CASSLGPLNQETQYF
-,TRBJ1-2,TRBV28,many,TGTGCCAGCAGTCCTGGGACACTAAATGGCTACACCTTC,CASSPGTLNGYTF
TRBD2,TRBJ2-1,TRBV11-2,-,TGTGCCAGCAGCGCTCGCGGGGGGGCCTACAATGAGCAGTTCTTC,CASSARGGAYNEQFF
TRBD1,TRBJ2-7,TRBV7-2,many,TGTGCCAGCAGCACCAGGGGGGGGACAGGGACCTACGAGCAGTACTTC,CASSTRGGTGTYEQYF
TRBD1,TRBJ1-2,TRBV14,-,TGTGCCAGCAGCCACAGACCGGGACAGGGGACCTATGGCTACACCTTC,CASSHRPGQGTYGYTF
-,TRBJ1-4,TRBV18,-,TGTGCCAGCTCAGAGACGAGTCTCCTCAATGAAAAACTGTTTTTT,CASSETSLLNEKLFF
-,TRBJ2-1,TRBV14,-,TGTGCCAGCAGCCAGAGATTACACTCGCTTGGTGTCGATGAGCAGTTCTTC,CASSQRLHSLGVDEQFF
-,TRBJ1-3,TRBV2,few,TGTGCCAGCAGTATTGGGACGGGTGGAAACACCATATATTTT,CASSIGTGGNTIYF
-,TRBJ2-1,TRBV11-2,-,TGTGCCAGCAGTCCCCACTCGGACAGCCCACGGCGGGAGCAGTTCTTC,CASSPHSDSPRREQFF
-,TRBJ1-6,TRBV4-3,-,TGCGCCAGCAGCCAAGATTTGACGCTGAATTCCTATAATTCACCCCTCCACTTT,CASSQDLTLNSYNSPLHF
-,TRBJ2-1,TRBV7-9,many,TGTGCCAGCAGCTTCGACCCCCGGCTAGCCGATGAGCAGTTCTTC,CASSFDPRLADEQFF
-,TRBJ1-1,TRBV7-9,-,TGTGCCGACCTCGGAGCTAGGACTGAAGCTTTCTTT,CADLGARTEAFF
-,TRBJ1-6,TRBV5-1,-,TGCGCCAGCAGCTTGGGGGCCGGGACACGGCTTAATTCACCCCTCCACTTT,CASSLGAGTRLNSPLHF
TRBD2,TRBJ2-3,TRBV7-9,few,TGTGCCAGCAGCTTTTCTAGCGGGATGGATACGCAGTATTTT,CASSFSSGMDTQYF
-,TRBJ2-7,TRBV11-2,many,TGTGCCAGCAGCCCTCTGGCCCGGCACTACGAGCAGTACTTC,CASSPLARHYEQYF
-,TRBJ2-1,TRBV11-2,-,TGTGCCAGCAGCTTAGGACGGTTGGAGCAGTTCTTC,CASSLGRLEQFF
-,TRBJ2-1,TRBV18,-,TGTGCCAGCTCACCGTGGGACTCTCTTAAATACAATGAGCAGTTCTTC,CASSPWDSLKYNEQFF
TRBD2,TRBJ2-1,TRBV7-3,many,TGTGCCAGCAGCTTAGAGGGAACTAGCGGGAGCAGAGGTGAGCAGTTCTTC,CASSLEGTSGSRGEQFF
TRBD2,TRBJ2-2,TRBV11-2,many,TGTGCCAGCAGCTTAGACCAGCGGGGGAACACCGGGGAGCTGTTTTTT,CASSLDQRGNTGELFF
-,TRBJ2-3,TRBV5-1,many,TGCGCCAGCAGCGGGGGCGGAGATACGCAGTATTTT,CASSGGGDTQYF